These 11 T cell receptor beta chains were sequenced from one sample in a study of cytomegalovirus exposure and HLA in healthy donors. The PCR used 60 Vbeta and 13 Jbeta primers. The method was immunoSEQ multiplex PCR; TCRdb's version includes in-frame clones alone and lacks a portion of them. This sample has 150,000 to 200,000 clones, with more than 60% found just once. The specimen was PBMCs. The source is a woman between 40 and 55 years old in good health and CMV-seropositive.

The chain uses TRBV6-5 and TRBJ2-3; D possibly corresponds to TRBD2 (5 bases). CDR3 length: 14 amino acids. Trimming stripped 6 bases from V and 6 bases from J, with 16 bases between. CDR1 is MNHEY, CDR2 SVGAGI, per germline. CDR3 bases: TGTGCCAGCAGCCCTCGGGAAGGCCGGGATACGCAGTATTTT. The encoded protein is CASSPREGRDTQYF.

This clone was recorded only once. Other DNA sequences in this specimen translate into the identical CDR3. CDR3 sequence: CASSAGVSNEQFF. The CDR3 bases are TGTGCCAGCAGCGCCGGGGTTAGCAATGAGCAGTTCTTC. This chain joins TRBV9 and TRBJ2-1; D might be TRBD2 (5 bases). This CDR3 spans 13 amino acids. Trimming pared 3 bases from V and 6 bases from J, leaving 10 bases between. Germline lookup yields CDR1 SGDLS and CDR2 YYNGEE.

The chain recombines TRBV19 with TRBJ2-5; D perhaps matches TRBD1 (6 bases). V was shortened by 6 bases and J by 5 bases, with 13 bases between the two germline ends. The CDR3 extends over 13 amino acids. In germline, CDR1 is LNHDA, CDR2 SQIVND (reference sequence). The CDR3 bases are TGTGCCAGTAGCAGAACAGGGTCGGAGACCCAGTACTTC. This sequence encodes CASSRTGSETQYF.

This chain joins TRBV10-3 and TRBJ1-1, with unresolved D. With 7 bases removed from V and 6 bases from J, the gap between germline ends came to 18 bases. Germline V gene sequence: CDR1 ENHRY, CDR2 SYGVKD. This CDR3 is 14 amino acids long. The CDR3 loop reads CAIMTNGQSAEAFF. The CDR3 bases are TGTGCCATCATGACTAACGGCCAAAGTGCTGAAGCTTTCTTT.

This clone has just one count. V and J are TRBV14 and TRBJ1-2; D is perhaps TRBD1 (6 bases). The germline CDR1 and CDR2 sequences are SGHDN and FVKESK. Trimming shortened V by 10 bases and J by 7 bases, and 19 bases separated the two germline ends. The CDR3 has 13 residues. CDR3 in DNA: TGTGCCATCTCGGGGGGGGCGCGATCTGGCTACACCTTC. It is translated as CAISGGARSGYTF.

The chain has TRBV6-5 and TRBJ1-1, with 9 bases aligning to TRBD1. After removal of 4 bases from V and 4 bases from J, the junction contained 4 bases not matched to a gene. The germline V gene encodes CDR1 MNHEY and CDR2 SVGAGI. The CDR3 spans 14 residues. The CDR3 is CASSSWGQGTEAFF. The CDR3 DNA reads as TGTGCCAGCAGTTCTTGGGGACAGGGCACTGAAGCTTTCTTT.

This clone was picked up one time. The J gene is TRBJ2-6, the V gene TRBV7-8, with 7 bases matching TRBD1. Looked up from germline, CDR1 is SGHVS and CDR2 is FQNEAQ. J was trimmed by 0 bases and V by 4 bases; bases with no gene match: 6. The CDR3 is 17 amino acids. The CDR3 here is CASSSGQHLSGANVLTF. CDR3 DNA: TGTGCCAGCAGCTCGGGACAGCACCTCTCTGGGGCCAACGTCCTGACTTTC.

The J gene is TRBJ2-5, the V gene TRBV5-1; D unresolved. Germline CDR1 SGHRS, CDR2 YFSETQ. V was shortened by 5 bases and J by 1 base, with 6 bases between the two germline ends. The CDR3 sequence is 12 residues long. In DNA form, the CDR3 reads TGCGCCAGCAGTACGGGCCAAGAGACCCAGTACTTC. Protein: CASSTGQETQYF.

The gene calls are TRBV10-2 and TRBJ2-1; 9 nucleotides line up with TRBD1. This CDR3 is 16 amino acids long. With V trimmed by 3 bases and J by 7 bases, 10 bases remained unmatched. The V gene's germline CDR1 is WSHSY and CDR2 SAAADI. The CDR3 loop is CASSEGWTGAMNEQFF. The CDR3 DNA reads TGCGCCAGCAGTGAAGGTTGGACAGGGGCGATGAATGAGCAGTTCTTC.

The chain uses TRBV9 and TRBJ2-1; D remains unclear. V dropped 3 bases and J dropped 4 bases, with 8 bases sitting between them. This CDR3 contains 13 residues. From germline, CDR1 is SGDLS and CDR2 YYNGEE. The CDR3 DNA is TGTGCCAGCAGCGGCACAGCTTACAATGAGCAGTTCTTC. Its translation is CASSGTAYNEQFF.

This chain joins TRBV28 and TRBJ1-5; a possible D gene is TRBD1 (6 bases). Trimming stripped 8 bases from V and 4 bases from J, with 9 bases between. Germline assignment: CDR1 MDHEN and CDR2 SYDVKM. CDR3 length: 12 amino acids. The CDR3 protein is CASRQVNQPQHF. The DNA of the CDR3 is TGTGCCAGCCGACAGGTGAATCAGCCCCAGCATTTT.